This T cell receptor (beta chain) was identified during a study of shared clonotypes between healthy human individuals. General study results and limits: Among donors, the sharing of clonotypes was expected to be influenced by sequencing depth.

As regards this clone: The antigen remains undetermined.

The CDR3 is 15 amino acids. CDR1 is SGHNT and CDR2 is YYREEE in the germline V gene (reference sequence). The ends lost 4 bases at V and 4 bases at J; junction bases unmatched: 6. The repertoire was sequenced with immunoSEQ multiplex PCR; TCRdb's copy has only in-frame clones and lacks some. The top ten clones hold over 10% of a sample with roughly 500,000 clones, about four fifths of them seen once. This TCR came from a middle-aged woman in good health. Some clones in this sample may be carry-over from other donors' samples. The rearrangement links TRBV5-4 to TRBJ2-1, with TRBD2 matching 9 bases. Sequenced: PBMCs. CDR3 amino acids: CASSPEGLAYNEQFF. The DNA for the CDR3 is TGTGCCAGCAGCCCGGAGGGACTAGCATACAATGAGCAGTTCTTC.